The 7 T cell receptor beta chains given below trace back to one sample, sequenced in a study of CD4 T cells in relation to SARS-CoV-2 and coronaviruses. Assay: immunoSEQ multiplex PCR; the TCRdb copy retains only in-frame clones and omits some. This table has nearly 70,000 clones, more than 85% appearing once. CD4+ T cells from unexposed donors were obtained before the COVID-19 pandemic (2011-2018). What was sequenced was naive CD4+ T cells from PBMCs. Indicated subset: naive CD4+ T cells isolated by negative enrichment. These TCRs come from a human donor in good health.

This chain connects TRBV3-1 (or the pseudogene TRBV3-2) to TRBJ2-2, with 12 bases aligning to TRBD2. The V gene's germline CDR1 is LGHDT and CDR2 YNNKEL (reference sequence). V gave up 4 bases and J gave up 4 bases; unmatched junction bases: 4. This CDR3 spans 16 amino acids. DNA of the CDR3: TGTGCCAGCAGCCGACTAGCGGGAGTTCGCACCGGGGAGCTGTTTTTT. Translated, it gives CASSRLAGVRTGELFF.

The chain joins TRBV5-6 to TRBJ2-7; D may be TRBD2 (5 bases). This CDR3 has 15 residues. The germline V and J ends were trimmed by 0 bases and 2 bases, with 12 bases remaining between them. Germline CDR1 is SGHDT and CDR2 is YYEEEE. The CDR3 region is CASSLGGRDPYEQYF. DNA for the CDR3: TGTGCCAGCAGCTTGGGTGGACGGGATCCCTACGAGCAGTACTTC.

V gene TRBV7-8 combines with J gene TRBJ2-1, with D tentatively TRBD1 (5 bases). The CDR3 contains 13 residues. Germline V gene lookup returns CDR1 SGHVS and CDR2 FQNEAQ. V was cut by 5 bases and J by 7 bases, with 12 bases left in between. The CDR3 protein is CASSGVGQNEQFF. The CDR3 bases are TGTGCCAGCAGCGGCGTTGGACAAAATGAGCAGTTCTTC.

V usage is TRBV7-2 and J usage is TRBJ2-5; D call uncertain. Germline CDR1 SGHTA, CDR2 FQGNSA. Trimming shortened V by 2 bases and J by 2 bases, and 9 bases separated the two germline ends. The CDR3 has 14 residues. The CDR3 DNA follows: TGTGCCAGCAGCTTAACCATGTATCAAGAGACCCAGTACTTC. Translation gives CASSLTMYQETQYF. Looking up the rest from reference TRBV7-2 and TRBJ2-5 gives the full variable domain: GAGVSQSPSNKVTEKGKDVELRCDPISGHTALYWYRQSLGQGLEFLIYFQGNSAPDKSGLPSDRFSAERTGGSVSTLTIQRTQQEDSAVYLCASSLTMYQETQYFGPGTRLLVL.

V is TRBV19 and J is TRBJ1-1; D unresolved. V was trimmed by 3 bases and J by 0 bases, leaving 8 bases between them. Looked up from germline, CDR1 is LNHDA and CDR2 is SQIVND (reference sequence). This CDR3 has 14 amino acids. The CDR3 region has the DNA TGTGCCAGTAGTATGGGAGGGATGAACACTGAAGCTTTCTTT. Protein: CASSMGGMNTEAFF. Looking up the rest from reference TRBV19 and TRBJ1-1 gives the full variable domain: DGGITQSPKYLFRKEGQNVTLSCEQNLNHDAMYWYRQDPGQGLRLIYYSQIVNDFQKGDIAEGYSVSREKKESFPLTVTSAQKNPTAFYLCASSMGGMNTEAFFGQGTRLTVV.

The DNA of the CDR3 is TGTGCCAGCAATAAACGGGGGAACACTGAAGCTTTCTTT. Amino acid sequence: CASNKRGNTEAFF. The J gene is TRBJ1-1, the V gene TRBV6-5; D not certain. CDR3 length: 13 residues. CDR1 is MNHEY and CDR2 is SVGAGI in the germline V gene. The V end was cut by 7 bases, the J end by 1 base, with 10 bases between.

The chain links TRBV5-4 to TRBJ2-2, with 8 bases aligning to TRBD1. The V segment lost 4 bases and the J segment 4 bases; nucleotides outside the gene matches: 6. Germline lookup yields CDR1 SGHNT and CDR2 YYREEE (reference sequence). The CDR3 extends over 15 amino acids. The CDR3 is CASSPGTGLTGELFF. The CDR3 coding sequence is TGTGCCAGCAGCCCCGGGACAGGACTCACCGGGGAGCTGTTTTTT.